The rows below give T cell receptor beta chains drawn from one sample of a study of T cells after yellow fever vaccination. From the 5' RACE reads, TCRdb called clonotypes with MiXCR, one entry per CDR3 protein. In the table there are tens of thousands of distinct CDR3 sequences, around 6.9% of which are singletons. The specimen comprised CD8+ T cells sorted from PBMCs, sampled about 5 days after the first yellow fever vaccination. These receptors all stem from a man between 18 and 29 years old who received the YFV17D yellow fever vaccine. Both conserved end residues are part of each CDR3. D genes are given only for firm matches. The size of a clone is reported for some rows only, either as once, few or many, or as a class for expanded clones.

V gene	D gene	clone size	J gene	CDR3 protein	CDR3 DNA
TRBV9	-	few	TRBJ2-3	CASSVGLDTQYF	TGTGCCAGCAGCGTCGGGTTAGATACGCAGTATTTT
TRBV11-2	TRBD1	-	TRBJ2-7	CASSPGTGGFEQYF	TGTGCCAGCAGCCCGGGGACAGGGGGTTTCGAGCAGTACTTC
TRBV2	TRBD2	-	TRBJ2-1	CATEPLSGGNNEQFF	TGTGCCACCGAACCCCTTAGCGGGGGAAACAATGAGCAGTTCTTC
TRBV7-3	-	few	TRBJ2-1	CASSLLGVNNEQFF	TGTGCCAGCAGCCTACTCGGGGTTAACAATGAGCAGTTCTTC
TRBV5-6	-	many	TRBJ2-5	CASSPTSSLQETQYF	TGTGCCAGCAGCCCCACTAGCAGCCTACAAGAGACCCAGTACTTC
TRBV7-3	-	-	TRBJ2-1	CASSWAGARSNEQFF	TGTGCCAGCAGCTGGGCTGGGGCGCGTTCCAATGAGCAGTTCTTC
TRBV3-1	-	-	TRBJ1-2	CASSLAGASQRGADGYTF	TGTGCCAGCAGTCTCGCCGGGGCCTCCCAGAGGGGAGCAGACGGCTACACCTTC
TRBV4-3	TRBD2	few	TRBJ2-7	CASSQDPTSGGHEQYF	TGCGCCAGCAGCCAAGATCCCACTAGCGGGGGGCACGAGCAGTACTTC
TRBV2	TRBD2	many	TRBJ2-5	CASSETSGGQETQYF	TGTGCCAGCAGTGAAACTAGCGGGGGTCAGGAGACCCAGTACTTC
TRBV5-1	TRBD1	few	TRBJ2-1	CASSSEATFLGTGDSNEQFF	TGCGCCAGCAGCTCGGAAGCAACCTTCCTCGGGACAGGAGACAGCAATGAGCAGTTCTTC
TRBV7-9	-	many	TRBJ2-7	CASSPRASSYEQYF	TGTGCCAGCAGCCCGCGGGCGAGCTCCTACGAGCAGTACTTC
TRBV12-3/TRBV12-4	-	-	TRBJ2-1	CASSPIHEQFF	TGTGCCAGCAGCCCGATCCATGAGCAGTTCTTC
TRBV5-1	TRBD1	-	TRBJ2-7	CASSRLGTGTYEQYF	TGCGCCAGCAGCCGACTAGGGACAGGGACCTACGAGCAGTACTTC
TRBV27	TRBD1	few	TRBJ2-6	CASSYRDRAAGANVLTF	TGTGCCAGCAGTTACCGGGACAGGGCTGCTGGGGCCAACGTCCTGACTTTC
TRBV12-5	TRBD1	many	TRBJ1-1	CASGAGTGITEAFF	TGTGCTAGTGGCGCTGGGACAGGGATAACTGAAGCTTTCTTT
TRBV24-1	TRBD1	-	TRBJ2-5	CATSDSTGVSETQYF	TGTGCCACCAGTGATTCAACAGGGGTCTCAGAGACCCAGTACTTC
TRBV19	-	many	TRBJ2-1	CASSRRSTDEQFF	TGTGCCAGTAGTAGGCGGTCTACGGATGAGCAGTTCTTC
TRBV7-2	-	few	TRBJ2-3	CASSFGQSTDTQYF	TGTGCCAGCAGCTTCGGACAGAGCACAGATACGCAGTATTTT
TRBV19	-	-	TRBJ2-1	CASSISASSYNEQFF	TGTGCCAGTAGTATATCGGCCAGCTCCTACAATGAGCAGTTCTTC
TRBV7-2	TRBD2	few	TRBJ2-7	CASKLAGQYYEQYF	TGTGCCAGCAAATTAGCGGGGCAGTACTACGAGCAGTACTTC
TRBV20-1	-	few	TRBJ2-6	CSAINIGPGANVLTF	TGCAGTGCTATCAACATCGGACCTGGGGCCAACGTCCTGACTTTC
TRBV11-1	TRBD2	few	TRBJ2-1	CASSPLTSGGAVYNEQFF	TGTGCCAGCAGTCCCTTGACTAGCGGGGGGGCAGTCTACAATGAGCAGTTCTTC
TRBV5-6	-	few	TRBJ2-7	CASSFGSPYQQYF	TGTGCCAGCAGCTTTGGCAGCCCGTATCAGCAGTACTTC
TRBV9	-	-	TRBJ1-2	CASSVASPAGADYGYTF	TGTGCCAGCAGCGTAGCTTCCCCAGCGGGGGCCGACTATGGCTACACCTTC
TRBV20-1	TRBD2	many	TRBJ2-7	CSAEGGQESYEQYF	TGCAGTGCTGAGGGAGGGCAGGAATCCTACGAGCAGTACTTC
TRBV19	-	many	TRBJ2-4	CASSIDIGGEDIQYF	TGTGCCAGTAGTATCGATATAGGAGGAGAGGACATTCAGTACTTC
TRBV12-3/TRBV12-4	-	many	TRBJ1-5	CASSFSGPMAQHF	TGTGCCAGCAGTTTCTCAGGCCCCATGGCCCAGCATTTT
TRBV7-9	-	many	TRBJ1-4	CATHGSSNEKLFF	TGTGCCACCCACGGGTCCTCAAATGAAAAACTGTTTTTT